Here is one T cell receptor (beta chain) with its context. This sample was taken from a study of T cell changes during pregnancy in multiple sclerosis. Only in-frame clones appear in the TCRdb table, and some are missing; sequencing was by immunoSEQ multiplex PCR. Found here are fewer than 85,000 clones, roughly 91% of them singletons; the top ten hold around 2.6%. The source of this sequence is a female donor in good health, enrolled as a control in a pregnancy study. This specimen was peripheral blood, taken after pregnancy.

The CDR3 DNA follows: TGTGCCAGCAGCAACACAGGGAACTATGGCTACACCTTC. The encoded protein is CASSNTGNYGYTF. This chain joins TRBV5-4 and TRBJ1-2; tentatively, D is TRBD1 (6 bases). The CDR3 sequence is 13 residues long. The V and J ends lost 4 bases and 2 bases respectively, with 9 bases between them. CDR1 SGHNT and CDR2 YYREEE come from the germline V gene (reference sequence).